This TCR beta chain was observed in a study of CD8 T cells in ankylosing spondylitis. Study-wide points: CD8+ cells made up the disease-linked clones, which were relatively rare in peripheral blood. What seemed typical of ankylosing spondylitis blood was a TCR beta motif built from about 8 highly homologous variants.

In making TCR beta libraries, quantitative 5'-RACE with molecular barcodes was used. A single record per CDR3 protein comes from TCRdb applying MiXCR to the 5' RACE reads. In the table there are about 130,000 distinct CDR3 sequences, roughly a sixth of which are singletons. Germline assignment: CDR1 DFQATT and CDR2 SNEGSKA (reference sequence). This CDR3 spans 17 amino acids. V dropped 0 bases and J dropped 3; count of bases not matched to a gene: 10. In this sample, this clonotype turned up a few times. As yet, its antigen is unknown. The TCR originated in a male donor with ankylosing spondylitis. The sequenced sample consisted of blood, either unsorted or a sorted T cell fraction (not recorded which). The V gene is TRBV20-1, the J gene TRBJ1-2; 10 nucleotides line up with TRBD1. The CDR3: CSARERWTGGVYYGYTF. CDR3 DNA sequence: TGCAGTGCTAGAGAGAGATGGACAGGGGGGGTGTACTATGGCTACACCTTC.